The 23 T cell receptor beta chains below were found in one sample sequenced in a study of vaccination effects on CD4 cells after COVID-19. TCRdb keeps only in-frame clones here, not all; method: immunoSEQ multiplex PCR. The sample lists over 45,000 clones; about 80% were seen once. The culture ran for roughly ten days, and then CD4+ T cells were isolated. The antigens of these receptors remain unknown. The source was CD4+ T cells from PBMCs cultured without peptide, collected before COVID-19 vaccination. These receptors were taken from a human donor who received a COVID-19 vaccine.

CDR3: CASSESEQRTDTQYF. The CDR3 nucleotides are TGCGCCAGCAGTGAGTCTGAACAGCGCACAGATACGCAGTATTTT. The chain is built from TRBV10-1 and TRBJ2-3; no definite D call. The V end was cut by 0 bases, the J end by 1 base, with 8 bases between. The CDR3 runs to 15 residues. Germline V gene data show CDR1 as WNHNN and CDR2 as SYGVQD (reference sequence).

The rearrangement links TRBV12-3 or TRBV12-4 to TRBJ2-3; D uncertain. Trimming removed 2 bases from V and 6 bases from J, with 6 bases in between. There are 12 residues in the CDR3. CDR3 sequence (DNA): TGTGCCAGCAGTTTATTCCGGGATACGCAGTATTTT. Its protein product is CASSLFRDTQYF.

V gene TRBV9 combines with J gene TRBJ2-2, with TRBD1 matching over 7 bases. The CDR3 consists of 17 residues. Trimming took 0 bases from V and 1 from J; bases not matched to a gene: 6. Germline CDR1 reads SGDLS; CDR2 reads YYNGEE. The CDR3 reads CASSVDLGGQNTGELFF. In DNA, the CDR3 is TGTGCCAGCAGCGTAGATCTAGGGGGCCAGAACACCGGGGAGCTGTTTTTT.

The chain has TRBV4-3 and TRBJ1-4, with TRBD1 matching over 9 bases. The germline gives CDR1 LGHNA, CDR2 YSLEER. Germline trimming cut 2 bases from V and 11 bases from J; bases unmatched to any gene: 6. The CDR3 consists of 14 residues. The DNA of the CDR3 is TGCGCCAGCAGCCAATCCGGGACAGGGAGGAAACTGTTTTTT. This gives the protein CASSQSGTGRKLFF.

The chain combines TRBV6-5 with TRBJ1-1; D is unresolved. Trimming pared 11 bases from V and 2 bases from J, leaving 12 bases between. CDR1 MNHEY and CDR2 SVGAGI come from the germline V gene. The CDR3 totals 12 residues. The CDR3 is CAGSRGNTEAFF. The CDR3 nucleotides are TGTGCCGGATCACGGGGTAACACTGAAGCTTTCTTT.

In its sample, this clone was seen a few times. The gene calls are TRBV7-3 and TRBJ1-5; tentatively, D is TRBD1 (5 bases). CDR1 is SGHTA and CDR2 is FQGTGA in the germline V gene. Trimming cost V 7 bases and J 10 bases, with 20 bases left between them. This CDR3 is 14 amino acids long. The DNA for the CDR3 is TGTGCCAGCATCGATATTGGGAGGGGTGGACCCCAGCATTTT. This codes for CASIDIGRGGPQHF.

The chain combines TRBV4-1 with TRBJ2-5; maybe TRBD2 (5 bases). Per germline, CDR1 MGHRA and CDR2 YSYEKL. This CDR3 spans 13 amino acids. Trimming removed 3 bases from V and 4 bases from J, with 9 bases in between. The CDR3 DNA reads TGCGCCAGCAGCCATCCGGGGTTAGAGACCCAGTACTTC. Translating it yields CASSHPGLETQYF.

The CDR3 region is CASSATWTGADTQYF. The CDR3 DNA is TGTGCCAGTAGTGCTACCTGGACAGGGGCAGATACGCAGTATTTT. The V call is TRBV19, the J call TRBJ2-3, with 9 bases fitting TRBD1. The germline V gene has CDR1 LNHDA and CDR2 SQIVND (reference sequence). CDR3 length: 15 residues. V dropped 5 bases and J dropped 4; count of bases not matched to a gene: 7.

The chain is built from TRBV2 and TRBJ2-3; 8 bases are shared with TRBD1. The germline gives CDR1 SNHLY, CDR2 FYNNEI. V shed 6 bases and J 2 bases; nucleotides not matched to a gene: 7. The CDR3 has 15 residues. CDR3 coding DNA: TGTGCCAGCAGCGGACAGGGCCACTCCACAGATACGCAGTATTTT. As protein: CASSGQGHSTDTQYF.

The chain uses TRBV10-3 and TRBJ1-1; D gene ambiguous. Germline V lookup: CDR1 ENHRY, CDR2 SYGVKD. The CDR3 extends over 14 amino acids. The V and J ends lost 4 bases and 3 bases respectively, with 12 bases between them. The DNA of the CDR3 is TGTGCCATCAGTGTAATTTCTTTTGACACTGAAGCTTTCTTT. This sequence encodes CAISVISFDTEAFF.

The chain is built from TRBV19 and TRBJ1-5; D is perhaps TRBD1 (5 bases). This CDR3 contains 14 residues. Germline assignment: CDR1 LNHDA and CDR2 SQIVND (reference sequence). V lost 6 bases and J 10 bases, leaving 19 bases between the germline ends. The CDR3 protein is CASRVGLSSSPQHF. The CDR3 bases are TGTGCCAGTAGGGTGGGACTTTCCTCATCCCCCCAGCATTTT. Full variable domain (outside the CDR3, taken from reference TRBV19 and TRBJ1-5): DGGITQSPKYLFRKEGQNVTLSCEQNLNHDAMYWYRQDPGQGLRLIYYSQIVNDFQKGDIAEGYSVSREKKESFPLTVTSAQKNPTAFYLCASRVGLSSSPQHFGDGTRLSIL.

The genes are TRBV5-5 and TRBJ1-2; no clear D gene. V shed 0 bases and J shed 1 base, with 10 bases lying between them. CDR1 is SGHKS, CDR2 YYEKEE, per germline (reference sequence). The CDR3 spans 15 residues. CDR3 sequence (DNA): TGTGCCAGCAGCTTGGCCGGAGCGTATAACTATGGCTACACCTTC. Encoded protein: CASSLAGAYNYGYTF.

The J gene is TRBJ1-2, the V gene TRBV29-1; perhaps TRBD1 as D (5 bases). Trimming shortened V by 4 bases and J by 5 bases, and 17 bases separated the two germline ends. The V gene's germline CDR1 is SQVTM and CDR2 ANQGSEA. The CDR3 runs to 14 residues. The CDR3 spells CSVGAGMARYGYTF. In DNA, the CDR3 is TGCAGCGTTGGAGCAGGGATGGCCAGGTATGGCTACACCTTC.

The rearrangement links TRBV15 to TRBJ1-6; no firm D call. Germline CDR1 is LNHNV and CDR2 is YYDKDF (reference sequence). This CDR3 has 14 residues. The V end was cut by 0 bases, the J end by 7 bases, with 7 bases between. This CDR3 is CATSRDPENSPLHF. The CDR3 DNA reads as TGTGCCACCAGCAGAGACCCCGAGAATTCACCCCTCCACTTT.

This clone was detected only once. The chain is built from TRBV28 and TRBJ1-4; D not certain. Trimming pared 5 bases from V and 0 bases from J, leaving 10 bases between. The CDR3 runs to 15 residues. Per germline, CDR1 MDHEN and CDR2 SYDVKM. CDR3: CASSQQQPTNEKLFF. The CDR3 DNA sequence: TGTGCCAGCAGTCAACAGCAGCCAACTAATGAAAAACTGTTTTTT.

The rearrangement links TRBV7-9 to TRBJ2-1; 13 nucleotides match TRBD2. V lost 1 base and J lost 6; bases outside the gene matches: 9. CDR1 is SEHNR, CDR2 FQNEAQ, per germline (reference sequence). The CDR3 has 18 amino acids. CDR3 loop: CASSLGTQLAGGVNEQFF. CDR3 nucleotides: TGTGCCAGCAGCTTAGGGACCCAACTAGCGGGGGGGGTCAATGAGCAGTTCTTC.

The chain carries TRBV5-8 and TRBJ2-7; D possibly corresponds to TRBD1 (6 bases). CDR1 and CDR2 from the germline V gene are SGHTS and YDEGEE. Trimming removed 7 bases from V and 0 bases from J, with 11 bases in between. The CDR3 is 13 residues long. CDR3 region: CASGGGGSYEQYV. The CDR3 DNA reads TGTGCCAGCGGGGGCGGAGGCTCCTACGAGCAGTACGTC.

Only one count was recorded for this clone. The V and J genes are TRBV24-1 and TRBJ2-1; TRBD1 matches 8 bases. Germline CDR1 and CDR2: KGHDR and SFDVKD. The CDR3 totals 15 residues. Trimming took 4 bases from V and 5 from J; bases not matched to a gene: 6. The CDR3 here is CATSEPGQGNNEQFF. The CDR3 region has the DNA TGTGCCACCAGTGAGCCCGGACAGGGAAACAATGAGCAGTTCTTC.

The CDR3 here is CASSNSGLDTQYF. The CDR3 region has the DNA TGCGCCAGCAGCAACAGCGGCCTAGATACGCAGTATTTT. The chain couples TRBV10-2 to TRBJ2-3; a possible D gene is TRBD2 (5 bases). The V end lost 6 bases, the J end lost 5 bases, and 12 bases lay between the germline ends. This CDR3 has 13 amino acids. In germline, CDR1 is WSHSY, CDR2 SAAADI.

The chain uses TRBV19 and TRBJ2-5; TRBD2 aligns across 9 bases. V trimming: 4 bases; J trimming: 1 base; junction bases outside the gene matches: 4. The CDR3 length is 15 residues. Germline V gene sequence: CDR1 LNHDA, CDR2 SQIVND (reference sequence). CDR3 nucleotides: TGTGCCAGTAGTAGTCGGCGGGGGGGCCAAGAGACCCAGTACTTC. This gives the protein CASSSRRGGQETQYF.

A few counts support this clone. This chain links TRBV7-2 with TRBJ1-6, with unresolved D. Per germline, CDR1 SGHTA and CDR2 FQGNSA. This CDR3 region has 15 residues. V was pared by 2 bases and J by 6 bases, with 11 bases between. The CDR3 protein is CASSLSAGTNSPLHF. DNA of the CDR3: TGTGCCAGCAGCTTATCGGCAGGAACTAATTCACCCCTCCACTTT.

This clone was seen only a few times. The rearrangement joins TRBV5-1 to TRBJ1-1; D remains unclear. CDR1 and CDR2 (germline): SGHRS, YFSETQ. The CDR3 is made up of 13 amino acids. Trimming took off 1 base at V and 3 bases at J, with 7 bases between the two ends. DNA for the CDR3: TGCGCCAGCAGCTTGAGTCAGCACACTGAAGCTTTCTTT. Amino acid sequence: CASSLSQHTEAFF.

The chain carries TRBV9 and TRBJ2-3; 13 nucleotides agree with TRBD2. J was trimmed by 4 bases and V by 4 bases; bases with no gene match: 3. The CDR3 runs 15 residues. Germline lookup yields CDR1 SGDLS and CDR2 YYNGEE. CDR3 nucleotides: TGTGCCAGCAGCCACGGACTAGCGGGGGCAGATACGCAGTATTTT. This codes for CASSHGLAGADTQYF.